The 21 T cell receptor beta chains presented below share a single source sample, sequenced in a study of OX40 agonist ivuxolimab in advanced cancers. Some clones are missing from TCRdb's copy, which holds only in-frame ones; the method was immunoSEQ multiplex PCR. Of around 60,000 clones listed, around 93% are singletons. The sequencing here drew on CD4+ or CD8+ T cells sorted from blood, taken in a trial of the OX40 agonist ivuxolimab. All receptors derive from an adult with an advanced solid tumor such as melanoma, head and neck, liver or kidney cancer.

The chain recombines TRBV6-5 with TRBJ2-5; 8 nucleotides line up with TRBD1. V lost 0 bases to trimming and J lost 3 bases; unmatched junction nucleotides: 6. The germline V gene has CDR1 MNHEY and CDR2 SVGAGI. The CDR3 has 16 amino acids. CDR3 region: CASSYSPDRVKETQYF. The DNA of the CDR3 is TGTGCCAGCAGTTACTCGCCGGACAGGGTGAAAGAGACCCAGTACTTC.

The CDR3 DNA reads as TGTGCCAGCAGCTCGAAGCCTCAGGGCGGGAGAGGTGAAGATGAGCAGTTCTTC. Translation gives CASSSKPQGGRGEDEQFF. J is TRBJ2-1 and V is TRBV7-6; TRBD2 aligns across 7 bases. After removal of 4 bases from V and 8 bases from J, the junction contained 20 bases not matched to a gene. CDR1 and CDR2 (germline): SGHVS, FNYEAQ. This CDR3 is 18 amino acids long.

The chain couples TRBV2 to TRBJ2-1; 8 bases are shared with TRBD1. V lost 6 bases, J lost 2 bases, and 9 bases stayed unmatched. Germline loops: CDR1 SNHLY, CDR2 FYNNEI. The CDR3 loop spans 16 amino acids. The CDR3 DNA is TGTGCCAGCAGCCCAACCCGGGACAGGACCTACAATGAGCAGTTCTTC. As protein: CASSPTRDRTYNEQFF.

J is TRBJ1-2 and V is TRBV4-1; no clear D. V was shortened by 4 bases and J by 1 base, with 13 bases between the two germline ends. The CDR3 runs to 15 residues. In germline, CDR1 is MGHRA, CDR2 YSYEKL. The CDR3 DNA is TGCGCCAGCAGCCCCCCAGGAATGGTTAACTATGGCTACACCTTC. It specifies CASSPPGMVNYGYTF.

This chain uses TRBV4-1 with TRBJ2-3; maybe TRBD2 (5 bases). V was clipped by 4 bases and J by 7 bases, with 15 bases between them. This CDR3 is 14 amino acids long. CDR1 is MGHRA, CDR2 YSYEKL, per germline. This CDR3 is CASSPGLGAYTQYF. The CDR3 nucleotides are TGCGCCAGCAGCCCCGGACTTGGAGCTTATACGCAGTATTTT.

The chain couples TRBV19 to TRBJ2-7; maybe TRBD2 (6 bases). The V gene's germline CDR1 is LNHDA and CDR2 SQIVND (reference sequence). V was shortened by 10 bases and J by 0 bases, with 13 bases between the two germline ends. The CDR3 spans 13 residues. The CDR3 loop reads CATGAGSSYEQYF. The DNA of the CDR3 is TGTGCCACCGGAGCCGGGAGCTCCTACGAGCAGTACTTC.

The rearrangement joins TRBV28 to TRBJ1-6, with D maybe TRBD1 (5 bases). Germline V gives CDR1 MDHEN, CDR2 SYDVKM. Trimming took off 6 bases at V and 7 bases at J, with 16 bases between the two ends. CDR3 length: 15 residues. CDR3 coding DNA: TGTGCCAGCAGAAAACCCCGGGACTTAAATTCACCCCTCCACTTT. This sequence encodes CASRKPRDLNSPLHF.

The rearrangement joins TRBV5-5 to TRBJ2-7; D could derive from TRBD1 or TRBD2 (5 bases each). The CDR3 covers 15 residues. V lost 2 bases, J lost 3 bases, and 15 bases lay in between. Per the germline V gene, CDR1 is SGHKS and CDR2 is YYEKEE (reference sequence). The CDR3 spells CASSLGPPGSYEQYF. Written as DNA, the CDR3 is TGTGCCAGCAGCTTAGGCCCCCCAGGGAGCTACGAGCAGTACTTC.

The CDR3 here is CASSSPFVLAGVLSEQYF. The CDR3 nucleotides are TGTGCCAGCAGCTCTCCGTTCGTACTAGCGGGAGTTCTCTCCGAGCAGTACTTC. This chain links TRBV11-2 with TRBJ2-7, with 11 bases that match TRBD2. V was pared by 4 bases and J by 6 bases, with 17 bases of the junction left unmatched. The germline gives CDR1 SGHAT, CDR2 FQNNGV. This CDR3 is built from 18 residues.

This chain joins TRBV7-2 and TRBJ2-2; D gene unclear. V lost 1 base and J 4 bases, leaving 7 bases between the germline ends. The CDR3 totals 14 residues. CDR1 and CDR2 (germline): SGHTA, FQGNSA. CDR3 amino acids: CASSLVYGTGELFF. CDR3 in DNA: TGTGCCAGCAGCTTAGTTTACGGCACCGGGGAGCTGTTTTTT.

A note on this clone: The identical CDR3 is also encoded by other nucleotide sequences in the sample. The chain has TRBV7-2 and TRBJ1-1; weak D call: TRBD1 (5 bases). The CDR3 totals 15 residues. V shed 1 base and J shed 6 bases, with 15 bases lying between them. Germline V CDR1 and CDR2: SGHTA, FQGNSA. The CDR3 loop is CASSLGAGLGSEAFF. CDR3 DNA: TGTGCCAGCAGCTTAGGGGCAGGGCTTGGATCTGAAGCTTTCTTT.

The CDR3 loop reads CASSLKGSYHYEQYF. The CDR3 nucleotides read TGTGCCAGCAGTTTAAAAGGAAGTTATCACTACGAGCAGTACTTC. This chain joins TRBV6-6 and TRBJ2-7; D not certain. The V end lost 4 bases, the J end lost 3 bases, and 16 bases lay between the germline ends. CDR1 MNHNY and CDR2 SVGAGI come from the germline V gene (reference sequence). The length of the CDR3 is 15 residues.

This chain uses TRBV4-2 with TRBJ1-1; D unclear. There are 14 residues in the CDR3. Germline CDR1 LGHNA, CDR2 YNFKEQ. V was pared by 3 bases and J by 1 base, with 9 bases between. The CDR3 bases are TGTGCCAGCAGCCAGCCACCGGGGAACACTGAAGCTTTCTTT. This codes for CASSQPPGNTEAFF.

The V gene is TRBV4-3, the J gene TRBJ2-1; 10 bases map to TRBD2. Germline V gives CDR1 LGHNA, CDR2 YSLEER. CDR3 length: 16 residues. J lost 3 bases, V lost 2 bases, and 4 bases had no gene match. The CDR3 nucleotides read TGCGCCAGCAGCCAATATCTAGCGGGAGTCTACAATGAGCAGTTCTTC. Translated, it gives CASSQYLAGVYNEQFF.

This chain joins TRBV5-1 and TRBJ2-1; TRBD2 might be the D (5 bases). The V gene lost 5 bases and the J gene lost 8 bases, with 14 bases spanning the gap. Germline V gene data show CDR1 as SGHRS and CDR2 as YFSETQ. The CDR3 runs 13 residues. CDR3 coding DNA: TGCGCCAGCAGTTACCTAGCCGTCGATGAGCAGTTCTTC. It specifies CASSYLAVDEQFF.

The gene calls are TRBV7-6 and TRBJ1-3, with D perhaps matching TRBD1 (6 bases). Trimming removed 5 bases at V and 8 bases at J, with 13 bases between. Germline V gives CDR1 SGHVS, CDR2 FNYEAQ. The CDR3 has 13 residues. The CDR3 sequence: CASSPDSGDTIYF. The CDR3 DNA reads TGTGCCAGCAGCCCGGACAGCGGGGACACCATATATTTT.

The rearrangement links TRBV5-1 to TRBJ2-2, with no clear D. CDR3 length: 18 residues. The germline V gene has CDR1 SGHRS and CDR2 YFSETQ. V was trimmed by 0 bases and J by 3 bases, leaving 18 bases between them. Here the CDR3 DNA reads TGCGCCAGCAGCTTGGTCTTGGGGTTTCCCTCTGACACCGGGGAGCTGTTTTTT. Translation: CASSLVLGFPSDTGELFF.

This clone came up once. This chain uses TRBV5-6 with TRBJ2-5; D unresolved. Germline V CDR1 and CDR2: SGHDT, YYEEEE. CDR3 length: 14 amino acids. Trimming cost V 10 bases and J 2 bases, with 18 bases left between them. In nucleotides, the CDR3 is TGTGCCGGAGCCCAGTGGTCTGGGCAAGAGACCCAGTACTTC. This sequence encodes CAGAQWSGQETQYF.

The CDR3 region has the DNA TGTGCCAGCAGCTTATGGGACAGGGGTTTCAATGAGCAGTTCTTC. Amino acids: CASSLWDRGFNEQFF. The chain couples TRBV11-3 to TRBJ2-1; TRBD1 aligns across 10 bases. V lost 2 bases to trimming and J lost 6 bases; unmatched junction nucleotides: 4. The CDR3 is 15 amino acids. The germline gives CDR1 SGHNT, CDR2 YENEEA.

The genes are TRBV6-1 and TRBJ2-5, with D tentatively TRBD1 (5 bases). CDR3 length equals 16 residues. Trimming removed 0 bases from V and 0 bases from J, with 11 bases in between. CDR1 is MNHNS and CDR2 is SASEGT in the germline V gene. CDR3 in amino acids: CASSEAFDSYQETQYF. The CDR3 nucleotides are TGTGCCAGCAGTGAAGCTTTCGACAGTTACCAAGAGACCCAGTACTTC.

The J gene is TRBJ2-5, the V gene TRBV28; 12 bases are shared with TRBD1. The CDR3 extends over 16 amino acids. The V gene's germline CDR1 is MDHEN and CDR2 SYDVKM. The J segment lost 5 bases and the V segment lost 2 bases, leaving 6 bases of the junction unmatched. CDR3 in amino acids: CASSLPGTGGLETQYF. The CDR3 nucleotides are TGTGCCAGCAGTTTACCCGGGACAGGGGGCCTGGAGACCCAGTACTTC.